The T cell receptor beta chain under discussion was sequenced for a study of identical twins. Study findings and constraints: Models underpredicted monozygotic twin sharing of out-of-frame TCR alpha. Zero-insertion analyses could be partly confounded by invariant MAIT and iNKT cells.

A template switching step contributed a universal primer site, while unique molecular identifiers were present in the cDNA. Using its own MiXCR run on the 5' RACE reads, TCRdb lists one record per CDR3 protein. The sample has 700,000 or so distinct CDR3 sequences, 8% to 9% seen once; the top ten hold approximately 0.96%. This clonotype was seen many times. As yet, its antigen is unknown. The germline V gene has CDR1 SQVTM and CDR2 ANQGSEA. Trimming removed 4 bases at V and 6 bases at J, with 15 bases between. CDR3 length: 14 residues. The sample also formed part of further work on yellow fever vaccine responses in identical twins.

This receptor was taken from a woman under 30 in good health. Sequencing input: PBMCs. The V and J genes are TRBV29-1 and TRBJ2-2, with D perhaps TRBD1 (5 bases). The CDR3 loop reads CSVGSAGKSGELFF. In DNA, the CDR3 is TGCAGCGTTGGGTCAGCAGGGAAGTCCGGGGAGCTGTTTTTT.